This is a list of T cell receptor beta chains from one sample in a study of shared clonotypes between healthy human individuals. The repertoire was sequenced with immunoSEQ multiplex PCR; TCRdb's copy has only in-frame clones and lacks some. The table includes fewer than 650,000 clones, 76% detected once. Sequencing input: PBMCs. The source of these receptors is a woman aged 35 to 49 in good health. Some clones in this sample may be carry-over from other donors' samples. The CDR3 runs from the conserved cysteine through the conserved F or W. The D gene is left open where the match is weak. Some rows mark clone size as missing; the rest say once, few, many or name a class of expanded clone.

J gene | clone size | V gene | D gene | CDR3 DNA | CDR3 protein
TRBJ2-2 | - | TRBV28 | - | TGTGCCAGCAGCCAAGCCGGGGAGCTGTTTTTT | CASSQAGELFF
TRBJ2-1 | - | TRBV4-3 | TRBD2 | TGCGCCAGCAGCCAAGAGGTAGCGGGCTTATACAATGAGCAGTTCTTC | CASSQEVAGLYNEQFF
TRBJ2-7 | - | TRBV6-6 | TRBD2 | TGTGCCAGCACCGCGGGACTAGCGGGCATCTACGAGCAGTACTTC | CASTAGLAGIYEQYF
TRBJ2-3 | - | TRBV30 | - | TGTGCCTGGAGTGCCGGGTCTGAGTGGGATACGCAGTATTTT | CAWSAGSEWDTQYF
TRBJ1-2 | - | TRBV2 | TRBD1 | TGTGCCAGTACAGGGGAAACGGACTATGGCTACACCTTC | CASTGETDYGYTF
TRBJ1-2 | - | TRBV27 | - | TGTGCCAGCCAAATCCGCCGGGCTCCGGAGTTGGGCTACACCTTC | CASQIRRAPELGYTF
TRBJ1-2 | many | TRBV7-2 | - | TGTGCCAGCAGCTTAAGTCTGTCTCACTATTATGGCTACACCTTC | CASSLSLSHYYGYTF
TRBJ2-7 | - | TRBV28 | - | TGTGCCAGCAGTTTACAGAGTCCGGTGGCGAGGGAGCAGTACTTC | CASSLQSPVAREQYF
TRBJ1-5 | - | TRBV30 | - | TGCGGATCTGGGGCAGTTAATAGCAATCAGCCCCAGCATTTT | CGSGAVNSNQPQHF
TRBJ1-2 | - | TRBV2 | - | TGTGCCAGCAGCCAAGGGACAAACTACTATGGCTACACCTTC | CASSQGTNYYGYTF
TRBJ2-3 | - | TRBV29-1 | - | TGCAGCGTTGAAAGGGGGGCCACAGATACGCAGTATTTT | CSVERGATDTQYF
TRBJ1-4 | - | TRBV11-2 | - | TGTGCCAGCAGCTTAGTCGGAGGACGGTCAAATGAAAAACTGTTTTTT | CASSLVGGRSNEKLFF
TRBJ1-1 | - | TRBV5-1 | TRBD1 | TGCGCCAGCTTCCTGGGCCCCGGGACAGTTGAAGCTTTCTTT | CASFLGPGTVEAFF
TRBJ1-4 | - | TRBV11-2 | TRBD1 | TGTGCCAGCAGCTTAGCCGGGACAGTAAACGGAAAACTGTTTTTT | CASSLAGTVNGKLFF